This TCR beta chain was profiled in a study of cytomegalovirus exposure and HLA in healthy donors (dated by TCRdb to about 2017). For context, the study as a whole: An earlier analysis of about 560 of the donors reported 276 Gb of sequence data and approximately 120 million unique TCR beta sequences obtained from about 179 million T cells. An earlier analysis of some 600 of the donors applied high-throughput TCR beta sequencing to assess whether each TCR beta V gene segment acted as functional or pseudogenic. In addition to the first cohort of 666 subjects, a separate validation cohort of about 120 different subjects was used. An early release that covered about 600 HLA-typed donors contained approximately 300 gigabases of sequencing data and approximately 85 million unique TCR sequences. All discovery cohort repertoires had been generated on a single sequencing platform. On average, roughly 240,000 unique TCR beta nucleotide sequences were sequenced per donor among 398 genotyped donors of the cohort, with about 19% of those sequences being non-productive. A later genetic analysis took genome-wide SNP genotypes for 398 of the 666 donors and used that subset as a discovery cohort. The aim of the study was to test whether cataloging public T cell receptors could identify signatures of past pathogen exposure. Typing coverage varied by locus: roughly 620-640 donors for A, B, C, DRB1 and DQB1; approximately 560 for DQA1; over 600 for DPA1; about 450 for DPB1. To study patterns of TCR occurrence, a later analysis re-analyzed previously published TCR beta repertoires from hundreds of donors and added high-resolution HLA genotyping. To predict cytomegalovirus infection status, the study combined high-throughput TCR immunosequencing, statistical association of individual TCRs with disease status, and machine learning. In the later analysis, no new phenotypic data were used to find candidate immune exposures; instead, reliance was placed on TCR beta sequences and their occurrence across donors. Alongside the repertoire data, information on donor age, sex, ethnicity and CMV serostatus was compiled. Among the roughly 370 genotyped donors, approximately 81% belonged to the genetic ancestry cluster associated with self-reported Caucasian donors. Because of strong linkage in the cohort, roughly five DR-DQ haplotypes were treated as single units for association and clustering. Using immunosequencing, the study profiled T cell repertoires from around 680 subjects and related those repertoires to cytomegalovirus serostatus. Both class I and class II loci were covered by HLA typing, at four-digit resolution. Overall results and qualifications from the work: The study gave a list of under 200 TCR beta chains associated with cytomegalovirus. A few of the identified cytomegalovirus-associated TCR beta chains were confirmed in vitro to be specific for cytomegalovirus antigens. In a later analysis, several top co-occurrence clusters were reported to appear linked to parvovirus B19, influenza, CMV and Epstein-Barr virus. For the cohort, immune exposure information was limited to CMV serostatus. HLA typing was unavailable for some donors at each locus, so association tests used only the typed subset. Because counts were too low, roughly 16 rarely observed V segments, including chromosome 9 orphons, were excluded from the earlier analysis of 587 of the donors. An earlier analysis of 450 to 750 of the donors showed that most TCR beta V segments appeared in productive rearrangements either about 87% or about 30% of the time, which broadly matched IMGT annotations. Linkage disequilibrium might explain the correlated functional status among segregating V segments, but an unknown experimental factor could not be ruled out. A cluster of highly shared sequence variants was judged likely to represent a technical artifact of the sequencing pipeline. The cohort was sequenced for TCR beta chains only, and without alpha or paired-chain data the features that could be detected were limited. The authors suggested that the approach could potentially be generalized to other disease states and immunological phenotypes. A further reported finding was that TCR beta sequences accurately predicted the HLA-A and HLA-B alleles for most subjects in the first cohort. In a later analysis, around 15,000 TCR beta sequences were associated with specific HLA alleles at a false discovery rate of 0.05. In a later analysis, most CMV-associated TCR beta chains were found to appear HLA-restricted, with HLA associations seemingly driven largely by CMV exposure. Some IMGT-functional V segments, including TRBV6-2 and TRBV6-3, could not be told apart with the 87-base-pair reads, so those segments were excluded. The classifier was reported to diagnose cytomegalovirus status with high specificity and sensitivity in both the original and validation cohorts. A later analysis found that TCR association rates varied across HLA loci, with DRB1 alleles showing the most associated TCRs and HLA-C alleles the fewest. V-gene and J-gene trimming of TCR beta chains was associated with a missense DCLRE1C variant in a later genetic analysis, and the association was replicated in an independent cohort. Roughly uniform sequencing depth across donors was assumed in presence/absence analyses, although this assumption may not hold. Assigning TCR associations to individual alleles was difficult when HLA alleles, especially DR and DQ, strongly co-occurred. In a later analysis, HLA-associated TCR beta chains were found to be more clonally expanded and to have lower generation probabilities than equally common non-associated chains. Most TCR sequences were seen in very few donors, while some public TCRs were found in many individuals. Compared with the approximately 720-donor mean, donors in an Asian-associated ancestry cluster had fewer N-insertions in productive TCRs, according to a later genetic analysis.

In total, more than 500 healthy bone marrow donors made up the cohort. All cohort members were sampled while nominally healthy, although unrecorded immune exposures were likely present. The donor was CMV seronegative and was included in the group of hundreds of seronegative cohort members. A peripheral blood sample was collected from each donor, and TCR beta sequencing was performed on peripheral blood mononuclear cells. Genomic DNA extraction from the blood cell samples was performed with the Qiagen DNeasy Blood Extraction Kit. Libraries were made using the immunoSEQ multiplex PCR assay. The multiplex PCR relied on a mix of 60 forward primers for TCR Vbeta segments and 13 reverse primers for TCR Jbeta segments. A multiplex PCR assay on genomic DNA amplified the CDR3 region of rearranged TCR beta genes. Amplified TCR beta libraries were sequenced as 87-base-pair reads on the Illumina HiSeq System. The authors' analysis ran thus. In a later analysis, roughly 80 million unique TCR beta chains were counted across the roughly 610 repertoires, and about 10 million of these chains were shared by at least two donors. Raw reads were error-corrected and collapsed into unique sequences by a nearest-neighbor algorithm in which closely related sequences were merged to remove PCR and sequencing errors. To assign V, D and J gene segments, CDR3 sequences were aligned to IMGT reference sequences. For a sequence to be retained, at least a six-nucleotide match to both a V gene segment and a J gene segment was required. A rearrangement counted as productive if the CDR3 had no stop codons and remained in frame with V and J, and every other rearrangement counted as non-productive. Following IMGT convention, CDR3 was defined as the stretch from the second conserved V-encoded cysteine to the conserved J-encoded phenylalanine. In an earlier analysis of around 540 of the donors, sequences lacking an unambiguous match to a single V gene segment were excluded. In an earlier analysis of 500 to 750 of the donors, V segments were called functional above 56.7% productive rearrangements and were called segregating when the between-donor standard deviation exceeded 5%. A statistical classification framework was developed to diagnose cytomegalovirus status using the catalog of TCR beta chain sequences. A later analysis assigned V and J genes by comparing TCR nucleotide sequences with IMGT/GENE-DB human TR gene sequences. Using the TCRdist pipeline, a later analysis assigned CDR3 sequences along with most-parsimonious VDJ recombination scenarios. In a later analysis, each TCR beta chain was defined by its CDR3 amino acid sequence together with its V-gene family, and reads without a unique V-gene family were excluded. A later analysis removed 450 to 600 highly shared, low-generation-probability nucleotide sequences to deal with suspected cross-contamination and a sequencing artifact. A later analysis calculated a clonal expansion index for each public chain from normalized within-repertoire ranks of inferred template counts. In a later analysis, generation probabilities were computed using a VDJ recombination model fitted to out-of-frame rearrangements, and the results were checked against IGoR. In a later analysis, hypergeometric tests were used to score TCR-TCR, TCR-HLA and TCR-CMV co-occurrence, with a repertoire-size bias correction applied to TCR pairs. In a later analysis, false discovery rates were estimated by permuting HLA or CMV assignments 20 times. In a later analysis, co-occurring TCRs were grouped using DBSCAN, and TCRdist sequence similarity was added for clustering within HLA-allele-positive subsets. Repertoires with fewer than 30,000 or more than 120,000 public chains, plus five repertoires with anomalous nucleotide sharing, were excluded from co-occurrence clustering. TCRdb retrieved this table from immuneACCESS and kept in-frame rearrangements only. Not all clones are present; in checked studies, unresolved V genes account for under half, and no reason is known for the remainder. V, J and clone size are those of that table, while D and trimming were read from the DNA. The sample table lists 150,000 to 200,000 clones, roughly 80% of them with a count of one. Together, the top ten hold around 0.8% of the sample.

Taken from cysteine to phenylalanine, the CDR3 has 14 residues. Just CDR3 DNA is preserved here, 42 bases in frame from base 1. Sequences MDHEN (CDR1) and SYDVKM (CDR2) are obtained from the germline V gene. V is cut by 8 bases and J by 10 bases, and the space between the germline ends is 20 bases. This clone was counted a few times. It lacks a known antigen. No quality values exist for individual bases; no much larger clone is one base distant. Recombination linked TRBV28 to TRBJ1-4; perhaps TRBD1 is the D gene, with 5 bases matching. The sample was PBMCs. The sequence came from a woman aged 18 to 35 in good health and CMV-seronegative. The DNA reads TGTGCCAGCCTTGACAGTCGGTATGGTGGAAAACTGTTTTTT. The translation is CASLDSRYGGKLFF.